These 14 T cell receptor beta chains were sequenced from one sample in a study of cytomegalovirus exposure and HLA in healthy donors. A multiplex PCR was run with 60 Vbeta primers and 13 Jbeta primers. Profiled with immunoSEQ multiplex PCR; TCRdb holds only in-frame clones, not every one. The sample contains around 76,000 clones, 78% of which appear only once. The source material was PBMCs. The receptors originated from a man aged 35-49 years in good health and CMV-seronegative.

CDR3 protein: CASSLDSGSADTQYF. The CDR3 DNA is TGTGCCAGCAGCTTAGATTCGGGAAGCGCAGATACGCAGTATTTT. The chain combines TRBV7-8 with TRBJ2-3; a possible D gene is TRBD2 (5 bases). Trimming stripped 1 base from V and 4 bases from J, with 12 bases between. The CDR3 runs to 15 residues. Per germline, CDR1 SGHVS and CDR2 FQNEAQ.

The CDR3 coding sequence is TGTGCCAGCAGCTCAGGACTAGGGAACACAGATACGCAGTATTTT. Translated, it gives CASSSGLGNTDTQYF. This chain joins TRBV5-6 and TRBJ2-3; TRBD2 matches at 7 bases. Germline V gives CDR1 SGHDT, CDR2 YYEEEE. The CDR3 is 15 residues long. V gave up 3 bases and J gave up 2 bases; unmatched junction bases: 6.

This clone was picked up one time. The rearrangement uses TRBV30 and TRBJ1-4, with 9 nucleotides matching TRBD1. Trimming removed 3 bases from V and 0 bases from J; junction bases left unmatched: 5. The length of the CDR3 is 16 residues. CDR1 is GTSNPN and CDR2 is SVGIG in the germline V gene (reference sequence). This CDR3 reads CAWSRGQGTTNEKLFF. DNA of the CDR3: TGTGCCTGGAGCCGCGGACAGGGGACAACTAATGAAAAACTGTTTTTT.

This chain's CDR3 is CASSFYSGRQETQYF. DNA for the CDR3: TGTGCCAGCAGCTTTTATAGCGGGAGGCAAGAGACCCAGTACTTC. The chain links TRBV5-4 to TRBJ2-5; 10 bases match TRBD2. The CDR3 sequence is 15 residues long. The V gene end was trimmed by 2 bases and the J gene end by 2 bases; junction bases not matched to a gene: 3. Germline CDR1 is SGHNT and CDR2 is YYREEE (reference sequence). The full variable domain, its missing parts supplied by reference TRBV5-4 and TRBJ2-5, is ETGVTQSPTHLIKTRGQQVTLRCSSQSGHNTVSWYQQALGQGPQFIFQYYREEENGRGNFPPRFSGLQFPNYSSELNVNALELDDSALYLCASSFYSGRQETQYFGPGTRLLVL.

The V gene is TRBV28, the J gene TRBJ1-5; TRBD1 matches 9 bases. Germline V gene data show CDR1 as MDHEN and CDR2 as SYDVKM. The CDR3 is made up of 12 amino acids. V shed 8 bases, J shed 6 bases, and the junction held 2 bases outside the gene matches. CDR3 bases: TGTGCCAGCCGGGACAGGGTTCAGCCCCAGCATTTT. This codes for CASRDRVQPQHF.

The J gene is TRBJ2-1, the V gene TRBV28; 10 nucleotides agree with TRBD1. V dropped 6 bases and J dropped 0; count of bases not matched to a gene: 8. The CDR3 totals 17 residues. In germline, CDR1 is MDHEN, CDR2 SYDVKM. CDR3 in amino acids: CASSPPGTGVSYNEQFF. The CDR3 DNA sequence: TGTGCCAGCAGCCCCCCCGGGACAGGGGTCTCCTACAATGAGCAGTTCTTC.

The chain employs TRBV19 and TRBJ2-7; weak D call: TRBD2 (6 bases). V lost 6 bases, J lost 2 bases, and 14 bases lay in between. Germline CDR1 and CDR2: LNHDA and SQIVND (reference sequence). The length of the CDR3 is 14 residues. The DNA of the CDR3 is TGTGCCAGTAGCTCGCACTCGGGGGCCTACGAGCAGTACTTC. Its protein product is CASSSHSGAYEQYF. The complete variable domain, with remaining parts taken from reference TRBV19 and TRBJ2-7, reads DGGITQSPKYLFRKEGQNVTLSCEQNLNHDAMYWYRQDPGQGLRLIYYSQIVNDFQKGDIAEGYSVSREKKESFPLTVTSAQKNPTAFYLCASSSHSGAYEQYFGPGTRLTVT.

With regard to this clone: Within the sample, other DNA sequences also encode this same CDR3. Here the CDR3 DNA reads TGTGCCAGCAGCTTAGAGCAGGGCTACGAGCAGTACTTC. Protein: CASSLEQGYEQYF. This sequence joins TRBV11-3 and TRBJ2-7, with D tentatively TRBD1 (5 bases). CDR3 length equals 13 residues. The V end was cut by 0 bases, the J end by 3 bases, with 6 bases between. CDR1 is SGHNT, CDR2 YENEEA, per germline.

To note about this clone: Other DNA variants within this sample encode the same CDR3. This sequence joins TRBV6-1 and TRBJ2-2; no definite D call. The CDR3 has 12 amino acids. Trimming left V 11 bases short and J 0 bases short, with 7 bases between. Germline CDR1 is MNHNS and CDR2 is SASEGT. This CDR3 is CAAQTNTGELFF. In DNA, the CDR3 is TGTGCCGCACAGACGAACACCGGGGAGCTGTTTTTT.

This chain links TRBV5-1 with TRBJ2-7, with D perhaps matching TRBD2 (6 bases). Trimming stripped 6 bases from V and 4 bases from J, with 17 bases between. Germline lookup yields CDR1 SGHRS and CDR2 YFSETQ. The CDR3 runs to 14 residues. The CDR3: CASTLTPSEYEQYF. CDR3 bases: TGCGCCAGCACCTTAACCCCTAGCGAATACGAGCAGTACTTC.

The chain couples TRBV5-1 to TRBJ1-3; TRBD1 matches at 7 bases. CDR1 is SGHRS, CDR2 YFSETQ, per germline. The V segment lost 1 base and the J segment 0 bases; nucleotides outside the gene matches: 10. The CDR3 has 18 amino acids. Here the CDR3 DNA reads TGCGCCAGCAGCTTGACAGGGGACGGATCCATCTCTGGAAACACCATATATTTT. It codes for CASSLTGDGSISGNTIYF.

V is TRBV27 and J is TRBJ1-2; TRBD1 matches at 7 bases. CDR1 MNHEY and CDR2 SMNVEV come from the germline V gene (reference sequence). This CDR3 spans 16 amino acids. Trimming cost V 6 bases and J 2 bases; bases outside gene matches: 12. This CDR3 reads CASSPRGQTSNYGYTF. The CDR3 region has the DNA TGTGCCAGCAGCCCCCGGGGACAGACAAGCAACTATGGCTACACCTTC.

A single count supports this clone. The rearrangement joins TRBV28 to TRBJ1-1, with a weak D call TRBD1 (6 bases). Germline V gene lookup returns CDR1 MDHEN and CDR2 SYDVKM. With 4 bases removed from V and 1 base from J, the gap between germline ends came to 16 bases. This CDR3 spans 16 amino acids. The CDR3, as DNA: TGTGCCAGCAGTTGGGGTCAGGGGAATTGGAACACTGAAGCTTTCTTT. Its translation is CASSWGQGNWNTEAFF.

The CDR3 bases are TGTGCCAGTAGTATTCTAGAAGGCCCCTACGAGCAGTACTTC. Amino acid sequence: CASSILEGPYEQYF. V gene TRBV19 combines with J gene TRBJ2-7; D unclear. The CDR3 loop spans 14 amino acids. The germline V and J ends were trimmed by 3 bases and 2 bases, with 11 bases remaining between them. Germline lookup yields CDR1 LNHDA and CDR2 SQIVND (reference sequence).